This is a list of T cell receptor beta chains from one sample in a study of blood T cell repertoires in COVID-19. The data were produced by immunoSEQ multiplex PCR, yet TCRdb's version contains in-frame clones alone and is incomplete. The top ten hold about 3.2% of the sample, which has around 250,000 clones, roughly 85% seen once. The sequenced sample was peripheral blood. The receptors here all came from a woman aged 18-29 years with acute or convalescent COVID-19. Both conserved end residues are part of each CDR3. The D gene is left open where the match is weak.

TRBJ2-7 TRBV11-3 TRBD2 CASSLSGGSYEQYF
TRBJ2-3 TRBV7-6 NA CASSSWEDSGEDTQYF
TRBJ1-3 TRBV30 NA CAWGESGNTIYF
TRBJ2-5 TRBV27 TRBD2 CASSELAGGRETQYF
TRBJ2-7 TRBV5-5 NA CASSLTGGTPHPLYEQYF
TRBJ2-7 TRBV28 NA CASSLSPISLNEQYF
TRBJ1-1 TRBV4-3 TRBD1 CASSQDSATGIGNTEAFF
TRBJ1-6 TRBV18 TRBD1 CASSPTGTGRNSPLHF
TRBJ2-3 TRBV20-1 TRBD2 CSASLGTSGSTDTQYF
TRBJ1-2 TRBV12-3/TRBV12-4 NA CASSLRPNYGYTF
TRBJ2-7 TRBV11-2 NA CASSLRGLPVKYF
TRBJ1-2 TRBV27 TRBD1 CASAGGPYYGYTF
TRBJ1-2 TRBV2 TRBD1 CASRETGGLGYTF
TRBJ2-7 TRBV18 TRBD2 CASSPTTSGSGEQYF
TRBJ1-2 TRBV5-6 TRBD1 CASTSERHRGYNYGYTF
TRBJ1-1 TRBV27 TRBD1 CASSPMGQGAGEAFF
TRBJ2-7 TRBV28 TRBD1 CASSLGQGLFYEQYF
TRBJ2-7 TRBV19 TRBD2 CASSTGLAGGYEQYF
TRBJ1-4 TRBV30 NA CAWGHLYRTSAKGVFF
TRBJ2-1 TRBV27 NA CASSLWPYNEQFF
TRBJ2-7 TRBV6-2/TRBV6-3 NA CASSYTPPYEQYF
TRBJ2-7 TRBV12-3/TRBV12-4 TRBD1 CASRVDRVHEQYF
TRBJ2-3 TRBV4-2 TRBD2 CASSQVVGGSGTDTQYF
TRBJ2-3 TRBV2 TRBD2 CASSVLSGGRATDTQYF
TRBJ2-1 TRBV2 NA CASGTSPSSYNEQFF
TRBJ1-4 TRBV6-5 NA CASKQRNEKLFF
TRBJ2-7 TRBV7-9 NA CASTLGQKPYEQYF
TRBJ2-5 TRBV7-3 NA CASSLIGGETQYF
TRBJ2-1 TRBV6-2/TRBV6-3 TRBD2 CASSYFGSSGTNEQFF
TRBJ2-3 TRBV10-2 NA CASSDWLATDTQYF
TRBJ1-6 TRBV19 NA CASSIYSYNSPLHF
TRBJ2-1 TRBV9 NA CASSSGSSYNEQFF
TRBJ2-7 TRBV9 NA CASSARDMGHEQYF
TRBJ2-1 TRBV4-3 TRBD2 CASSQVQVGDYWGLSSYNEQFF
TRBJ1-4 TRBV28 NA CASSPSTGEKLFF